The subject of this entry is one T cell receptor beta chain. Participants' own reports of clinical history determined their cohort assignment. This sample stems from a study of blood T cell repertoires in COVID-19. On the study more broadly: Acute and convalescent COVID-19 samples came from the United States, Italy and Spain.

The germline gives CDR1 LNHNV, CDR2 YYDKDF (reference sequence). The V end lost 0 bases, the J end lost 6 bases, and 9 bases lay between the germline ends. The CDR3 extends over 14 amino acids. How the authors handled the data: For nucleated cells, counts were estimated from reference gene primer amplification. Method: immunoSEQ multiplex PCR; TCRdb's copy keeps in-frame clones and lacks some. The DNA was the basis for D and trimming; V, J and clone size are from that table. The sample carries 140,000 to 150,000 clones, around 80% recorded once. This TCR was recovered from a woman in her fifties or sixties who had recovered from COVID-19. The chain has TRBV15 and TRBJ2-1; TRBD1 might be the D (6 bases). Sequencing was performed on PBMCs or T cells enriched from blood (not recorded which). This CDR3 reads CATSREAGANEQFF. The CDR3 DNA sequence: TGTGCCACCAGCAGAGAGGCAGGGGCCAATGAGCAGTTCTTC.